The 29 T cell receptor beta chains below come from one sample, sequenced in a study of blood T cell repertoires in COVID-19. Sequencing was performed with immunoSEQ multiplex PCR; in TCRdb, only in-frame clones are kept and a portion is missing. The sample yields roughly 7,400 clones, nearly 90% seen once. Sequenced material: peripheral blood. The source is a man in his 70s with active COVID-19.

The rearrangement links TRBV7-2 to TRBJ1-2; TRBD1 agrees at 7 bases. The CDR3 is 14 residues long. Germline V gene data show CDR1 as SGHTA and CDR2 as FQGNSA. Germline trimming cut 6 bases from V and 4 bases from J; bases unmatched to any gene: 8. The CDR3 bases are TGTGCCAGCAGGCCCCAACAGGGGTCCTATGGCTACACCTTC. It encodes CASRPQQGSYGYTF.

The genes are TRBV6-4 and TRBJ2-5, with 11 bases that match TRBD2. With V trimmed by 2 bases and J by 5 bases, 10 bases remained unmatched. There are 17 residues in the CDR3. Germline V gene sequence: CDR1 MRHNA, CDR2 SNTAGT. The CDR3 reads CASSDEETSGAGETQYF. For the CDR3, the DNA is TGTGCCAGCAGTGACGAAGAGACTAGCGGGGCCGGTGAGACCCAGTACTTC.

V and J are TRBV27 and TRBJ2-7, with a tentative D call TRBD1 (6 bases). From germline, CDR1 is MNHEY and CDR2 SMNVEV (reference sequence). Trimming pared 5 bases from V and 1 base from J, leaving 21 bases between. This CDR3 is built from 17 residues. The chain's CDR3 is CASSLSPPGTFSYEQYF. The CDR3 DNA reads TGTGCCAGCAGTCTTAGCCCCCCCGGGACATTTTCCTACGAGCAGTACTTC.

The V and J genes are TRBV23-1 and TRBJ2-1; D is perhaps TRBD1 (6 bases). TRBV23-1 is an open reading frame, and its role is uncertain. The CDR3 runs to 14 residues. Trimming left V 2 bases short and J 4 bases short, with 9 bases between. CDR3 region: CASSQETGYNEQFF. The CDR3, as DNA: TGCGCCAGCAGTCAAGAGACAGGTTACAATGAGCAGTTCTTC.

V usage is TRBV19 and J usage is TRBJ2-1; the D is unclear. Trimming stripped 3 bases from V and 0 bases from J, with 9 bases between. The CDR3 length is 15 residues. In germline, CDR1 is LNHDA, CDR2 SQIVND (reference sequence). CDR3 nucleotide sequence: TGTGCCAGTAGTATGAGAGCGAGCTCCTACAATGAGCAGTTCTTC. Translated: CASSMRASSYNEQFF.

The chain is built from TRBV30 and TRBJ1-3; TRBD1 matches 9 bases. J was trimmed by 2 bases and V by 4 bases; bases with no gene match: 9. Germline V gives CDR1 GTSNPN, CDR2 SVGIG (reference sequence). This CDR3 spans 16 amino acids. The chain's CDR3 is CAWKSPGQGAGNTIYF. CDR3 in DNA: TGTGCCTGGAAATCCCCGGGACAGGGAGCTGGAAACACCATATATTTT.

V and J are TRBV7-7 and TRBJ2-2, with D unclear. Per the germline V gene, CDR1 is SSHAT and CDR2 is FNYEAQ (reference sequence). This CDR3 spans 14 amino acids. Trimming left V 4 bases short and J 1 base short, with 7 bases between. CDR3: CASSYSQNTGELFF. As DNA, the CDR3 is TGTGCCAGCAGCTATAGCCAGAACACCGGGGAGCTGTTTTTT. The variable domain in full, with the rest retrieved from reference TRBV7-7 and TRBJ2-2, is GAGVSQSPRYKVTKRGQDVTLRCDPISSHATLYWYQQALGQGPEFLTYFNYEAQPDKSGLPSDRFSAERPEGSISTLTIQRTEQRDSAMYRCASSYSQNTGELFFGEGSRLTVL.

J is TRBJ2-7 and V is TRBV27; TRBD2 is a possible D gene (5 bases). The length of the CDR3 is 15 residues. Trimming removed 4 bases from V and 6 bases from J, with 19 bases in between. The germline V gene has CDR1 MNHEY and CDR2 SMNVEV (reference sequence). The chain's CDR3 is CASSSLRQLGSEQYF. As DNA, the CDR3 is TGTGCCAGCAGTTCACTCCGACAACTGGGGAGCGAGCAGTACTTC.

This clone was seen only a few times. The CDR3 loop reads CASSQLAGLQETQYF. CDR3 nucleotides: TGTGCCAGCAGTCAGCTAGCGGGCCTCCAAGAGACCCAGTACTTC. This rearrangement joins TRBV25-1 to TRBJ2-5; 8 bases are shared with TRBD2. J gave up 1 base and V 5 bases, and 6 bases lay outside the gene matches. This CDR3 contains 15 residues. Germline CDR1 is MGHDK and CDR2 is SYGVNS.

The chain uses TRBV6-1 and TRBJ2-3; tentative D call: TRBD2 (6 bases). V lost 2 bases to trimming and J lost 6 bases, with 9 bases between them. The CDR3 contains 13 residues. Looked up from germline, CDR1 is MNHNS and CDR2 is SASEGT. In nucleotides, the CDR3 is TGTGCCAGCAGTGAACAAGGGAGGGATACGCAGTATTTT. Translation: CASSEQGRDTQYF.

Here the CDR3 DNA reads TGTGCCAGCAGTTTTTTGAGCGGGCCCGGGGAGCTGTTTTTT. Translated, it gives CASSFLSGPGELFF. This rearrangement joins TRBV27 to TRBJ2-2; possibly TRBD2 for D (6 bases). There are 14 residues in the CDR3. The germline CDR1 and CDR2 sequences are MNHEY and SMNVEV (reference sequence). The germline V and J ends were trimmed by 3 bases and 6 bases, with 11 bases remaining between them.

V gene TRBV18 combines with J gene TRBJ1-2; a weak D match, TRBD1 (6 bases). The length of the CDR3 is 16 residues. Trimming pared 4 bases from V and 1 base from J, leaving 16 bases between. CDR1 is KGHSH and CDR2 is LQKENI in the germline V gene. CDR3 region: CASSQAGQYGNYGYTF. The CDR3 DNA follows: TGTGCCAGCTCACAGGCCGGACAGTATGGTAACTATGGCTACACCTTC. Variable domain in full (rest from reference TRBV18 and TRBJ1-2): NAGVMQNPRHLVRRRGQEARLRCSPMKGHSHVYWYRQLPEEGLKFMVYLQKENIIDESGMPKERFSAEFPKEGPSILRIQQVVRGDSAAYFCASSQAGQYGNYGYTFGSGTRLTVV.

The CDR3 sequence: CASSNRRAGAFTGELFF. Written as DNA, the CDR3 is TGCGCCAGCAGCAACCGGAGAGCGGGGGCCTTCACCGGGGAGCTGTTTTTT. V usage is TRBV10-2 and J usage is TRBJ2-2; 8 nucleotides line up with TRBD2. CDR1 WSHSY and CDR2 SAAADI come from the germline V gene. The length of the CDR3 is 17 residues. Trimming took 6 bases from V and 4 from J; bases not matched to a gene: 13.

Note on this clone: Germline and junction disagree at one end, which may indicate a read error. V usage is TRBV7-7 and J usage is TRBJ2-7; D is possibly TRBD1 (6 bases). Germline V gives CDR1 SSHAT, CDR2 FNYEAQ (reference sequence). This CDR3 has 15 residues. The CDR3, as DNA: TGTGCTAGCAGCTTAGAAACAGGGCCAGCCTACGAGCAGTACTTC. As protein: CASSLETGPAYEQYF. Full variable domain (remainder filled in from reference TRBV7-7 and TRBJ2-7): GAGVSQSPRYKVTKRGQDVTLRCDPISSHATLYWYQQALGQGPEFLTYFNYEAQPDKSGLPSDRFSAERPEGSISTLTIQRTEQRDSAMYRCASSLETGPAYEQYFGPGTRLTVT.

The chain has TRBV4-1 and TRBJ1-1, with a possible D match to TRBD1 (5 bases). The CDR3 has 16 amino acids. The germline V gene encodes CDR1 MGHRA and CDR2 YSYEKL. Trimming removed 4 bases at V and 2 bases at J, with 17 bases between. CDR3 region: CASSLQGERFNTEAFF. In nucleotides, the CDR3 is TGCGCCAGCAGCCTACAAGGGGAACGGTTTAACACTGAAGCTTTCTTT.

V is TRBV7-9 and J is TRBJ1-2; 10 bases fit TRBD1. Germline V gene sequence: CDR1 SEHNR, CDR2 FQNEAQ (reference sequence). J gave up 4 bases and V 5 bases, and 7 bases lay outside the gene matches. This CDR3 spans 15 amino acids. CDR3 bases: TGTGCCAGCAGCACGACAGGGGGCCTCATCTATGGCTACACCTTC. Translation: CASSTTGGLIYGYTF. Using reference TRBV7-9 and TRBJ1-2 for the parts outside the CDR3, the full variable domain is DTGVSQNPRHKITKRGQNVTFRCDPISEHNRLYWYRQTLGQGPEFLTYFQNEAQLEKSRLLSDRFSAERPKGSFSTLEIQRTEQGDSAMYLCASSTTGGLIYGYTFGSGTRLTVV.

The gene calls are TRBV5-4 and TRBJ2-7; 9 bases align to TRBD1. The CDR3 loop spans 15 amino acids. The trim removed 4 bases at V and 3 bases at J, leaving 8 bases unmatched. Germline loops: CDR1 SGHNT, CDR2 YYREEE (reference sequence). The CDR3 sequence: CASSDGTGKFYEQYF. The DNA of the CDR3 is TGTGCCAGCAGCGATGGGACAGGGAAATTCTACGAGCAGTACTTC.

The V and J genes are TRBV12-3 or TRBV12-4 and TRBJ2-2; D is unresolved. This CDR3 is 13 amino acids long. Trimming shortened V by 1 base and J by 7 bases, and 7 bases separated the two germline ends. In DNA form, the CDR3 reads TGTGCCAGCAGTTTAGAGGAGTTCGGGGAGCTGTTTTTT. Amino acid sequence: CASSLEEFGELFF.

In its sample, this clone was seen once. The chain carries TRBV19 and TRBJ1-2; 9 positions match TRBD1. Germline loops: CDR1 LNHDA, CDR2 SQIVND (reference sequence). Trimming took 7 bases from V and 4 from J; bases not matched to a gene: 7. The CDR3 contains 14 residues. The CDR3 reads CASKTGGQGYGYTF. The CDR3 coding sequence is TGTGCCAGTAAGACAGGGGGGCAAGGCTATGGCTACACCTTC.

CDR3 in DNA: TGTGCCAGCAGAAGGACTGCTACTAACTATGGCTACACCTTC. This sequence encodes CASRRTATNYGYTF. The rearrangement uses TRBV6-5 and TRBJ1-2; D gene ambiguous. Germline CDR1 MNHEY, CDR2 SVGAGI. V shed 6 bases and J shed 0 bases, with 11 bases lying between them. This CDR3 has 14 residues.

This sequence joins TRBV9 and TRBJ2-7; D is perhaps TRBD1 (5 bases). Per the germline V gene, CDR1 is SGDLS and CDR2 is YYNGEE. CDR3 length equals 13 residues. V was cut by 4 bases and J by 6 bases, with 14 bases left in between. DNA of the CDR3: TGTGCCAGCAGCACGCATCAGGGCGGCGAGCAGTACTTC. It codes for CASSTHQGGEQYF.

The rearrangement uses TRBV28 and TRBJ2-6, with TRBD2 matching over 8 bases. With V trimmed by 8 bases and J by 0 bases, 3 bases remained unmatched. The CDR3 consists of 15 residues. Per the germline V gene, CDR1 is MDHEN and CDR2 is SYDVKM. The CDR3 sequence is CASGSGSSGANVLTF. The CDR3 DNA sequence: TGTGCCAGCGGGAGCGGGAGCTCTGGGGCCAACGTCCTGACTTTC.

The chain employs TRBV29-1 and TRBJ1-6, with 10 positions matching TRBD1. The length of the CDR3 is 16 residues. V lost 4 bases, J lost 9 bases, and 12 bases stayed unmatched. From germline, CDR1 is SQVTM and CDR2 ANQGSEA. This CDR3 is CSVGNLTGTGVSPLHF. CDR3 DNA sequence: TGCAGCGTTGGGAACCTAACCGGGACAGGGGTTTCACCCCTCCACTTT.

There are a few counts of this clone. J is TRBJ2-1 and V is TRBV10-1; D not certain. The CDR3 is made up of 12 amino acids. V lost 2 bases to trimming and J lost 12 bases, with 11 bases between them. Germline loops: CDR1 WNHNN, CDR2 SYGVQD (reference sequence). The CDR3 DNA reads as TGCGCCAGCAGTGAGACGGTTCGAGGGCAGTTCTTC. Encoded protein: CASSETVRGQFF.

The V gene is TRBV11-3, the J gene TRBJ2-5, with 9 bases identical to TRBD1. The CDR3 is 17 residues long. Trimming removed 0 bases from V and 1 base from J; junction bases left unmatched: 6. Germline V gene sequence: CDR1 SGHNT, CDR2 YENEEA. The CDR3 sequence: CASSLEWTGDRQETQYF. CDR3 nucleotides: TGTGCCAGCAGCTTAGAGTGGACAGGGGATCGCCAAGAGACCCAGTACTTC. The full variable domain, its missing parts supplied by reference TRBV11-3 and TRBJ2-5, is EAGVVQSPRYKIIEKKQPVAFWCNPISGHNTLYWYLQNLGQGPELLIRYENEEAVDDSQLPKDRFSAERLKGVDSTLKIQPAELGDSAVYLCASSLEWTGDRQETQYFGPGTRLLVL.

J is TRBJ2-5 and V is TRBV12-3 or TRBV12-4, with TRBD2 matching 8 bases. The J segment lost 5 bases and the V segment lost 6 bases, leaving 5 bases of the junction unmatched. This CDR3 comprises 13 residues. The CDR3 DNA reads TGTGCCAGCAGAGGCGGGGGGTGGGAGACCCAGTACTTC. This translates into CASRGGGWETQYF.

This sequence joins TRBV4-1 and TRBJ2-1, with D perhaps TRBD1 (6 bases). V was shortened by 4 bases and J by 8 bases, with 12 bases between the two germline ends. The CDR3 length is 13 residues. CDR1 is MGHRA and CDR2 is YSYEKL in the germline V gene. CDR3 nucleotide sequence: TGCGCCAGCAGCCCCGTGCAGGGGTATGAGCAGTTCTTC. It specifies CASSPVQGYEQFF.

The chain employs TRBV19 and TRBJ1-5, with D possibly TRBD1 on 5 matching bases. V was pared by 6 bases and J by 7 bases, with 10 bases between. From germline, CDR1 is LNHDA and CDR2 SQIVND (reference sequence). This CDR3 spans 12 amino acids. The DNA of the CDR3 is TGTGCCAGTAGCACAGGTTTCCAGCCCCAGCATTTT. As protein: CASSTGFQPQHF.

This chain connects TRBV7-9 to TRBJ1-2; tentative D call: TRBD1 (6 bases). The germline V and J ends were trimmed by 2 bases and 5 bases, with 12 bases remaining between them. The CDR3 loop spans 14 amino acids. The germline V gene encodes CDR1 SEHNR and CDR2 FQNEAQ (reference sequence). The CDR3 coding sequence is TGTGCCAGCAGCTTACAACAGGGTGGATATGGCTACACCTTC. Its protein product is CASSLQQGGYGYTF.